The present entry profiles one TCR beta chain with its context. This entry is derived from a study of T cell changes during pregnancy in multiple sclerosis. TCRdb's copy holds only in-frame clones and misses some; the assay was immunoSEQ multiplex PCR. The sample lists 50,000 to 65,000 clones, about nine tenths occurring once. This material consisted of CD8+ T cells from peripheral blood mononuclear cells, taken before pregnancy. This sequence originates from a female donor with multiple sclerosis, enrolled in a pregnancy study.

This CDR3 reads CASTGGGGGTEAFF. The CDR3 region has the DNA TGTGCCAGCACCGGGGGGGGCGGAGGCACTGAAGCTTTCTTT. The gene calls are TRBV5-5 and TRBJ1-1; the D gene is possibly TRBD1 (6 bases). CDR3 length: 14 amino acids. Trimming removed 6 bases at V and 4 bases at J, with 16 bases between. CDR1 SGHKS and CDR2 YYEKEE come from the germline V gene (reference sequence).